A selection of T cell receptor beta chains follows, all from one sample in a study of T cells in Graves' hyperthyroidism and ophthalmopathy. TCRdb re-called the multiplex PCR reads with MiXCR, one entry per CDR3 protein. The sample yields 30,000 to 40,000 distinct CDR3 sequences, 49% seen once. The sample comprised blood. These receptors were taken from a woman in her fifties or sixties with Graves' hyperthyroidism that later progressed to Graves' ophthalmopathy. CDR3s include the opening cysteine and the closing phenylalanine or tryptophan. D genes are given only for firm matches. A row's size may be missing; if present it is once, few, many or a size class.

>TRBJ2-1|15|TRBD2|many|TRBV27
TGTGCCAGCAGCCACTCAGCGGGAGCCTACAATGAGCAGTTCTTC
CASSHSAGAYNEQFF
>TRBJ1-2|10|.|.|TRBV20-1
TGCAGTGCTAGCCGGGATGGCTACACCTTC
CSASRDGYTF
>TRBJ1-1|15|TRBD1|.|TRBV5-8
TGTGCCAGCAGCTCGGACGGGACAGGGAACACTGAAGCTTTCTTT
CASSSDGTGNTEAFF
>TRBJ2-7|14|.|many|TRBV11-2
TGTGCCAGCAGGAGGGGGGGGGGTGCCTACGAGCAGTACTTC
CASRRGGGAYEQYF
>TRBJ1-1|11|.|.|TRBV2
TGTGCCAGCAGTGAGGGACTTGAAGCTTTCTTT
CASSEGLEAFF
>TRBJ2-2|16|.|many|TRBV11-3
TGTGCCAGCAGCTTAGTGTACGGGTTGGGCACCGGGGAGCTGTTTTTT
CASSLVYGLGTGELFF
>TRBJ2-7|15|TRBD2|.|TRBV5-1
TGCGCCAGCAGCTTGGCGAGTAGCGGGAGCGGCGAGCAGTACTTC
CASSLASSGSGEQYF
>TRBJ2-1|13|TRBD2|.|TRBV7-7
TGTGCTAGCAGCGGGAGCGGCACAGATACGCAGTTCTTC
CASSGSGTDTQFF
>TRBJ1-2|12|.|few|TRBV4-2
TGTGCCAGCAGCCAAGAAAGAGAGGGCTACACCTTC
CASSQEREGYTF
>TRBJ1-2|13|.|many|TRBV14
TGTGCCAGCAGCCCAAGGTTCGAGTCGGGCTACACCTTC
CASSPRFESGYTF
>TRBJ1-6|14|TRBD1|.|TRBV7-2
TGTGCCAGCTCGCGGACAGGGTCGAGTTCACCCCTCCACTTT
CASSRTGSSSPLHF
>TRBJ2-3|18|.|many|TRBV15
TGTGCCACCAGCAGACGGGGTGGGGGGTTTCCCTCGGGAGATACGCAGTATTTT
CATSRRGGGFPSGDTQYF
>TRBJ2-5|14|.|many|TRBV5-4
TGTGCCAGCAGCCGCACAACTAGTTTGGAGACCCAGTACTTC
CASSRTTSLETQYF
>TRBJ1-5|15|.|few|TRBV30
TGTGCCTGGAGCCGTCTATCAGGGTTCGATCAGCCCCAGCATTTT
CAWSRLSGFDQPQHF
>TRBJ2-7|13|.|.|TRBV2
TGTGCCAGCAGTGTGCAGGCGACGAACGAGCAGTACTTC
CASSVQATNEQYF
>TRBJ1-4|14|.|.|TRBV5-8
TGTGCCAGCAGCTTACAGGGCGGGAGGACCGCTGGGGATTTT
CASSLQGGRTAGDF
>TRBJ2-7|13|TRBD2|many|TRBV6-2/TRBV6-3
TGTGCCAGCGTTTGGGCGGGAGCCTACGAGCAGTACTTC
CASVWAGAYEQYF
>TRBJ2-7|17|.|.|TRBV7-7
TGTGCTAGCAGCCCGCCCGGTTTAGCGGAGCACAGATACGAGCAGTACTTC
CASSPPGLAEHRYEQYF
>TRBJ1-1|12|.|many|TRBV12-3/TRBV12-4
TGTGCCAGCAGTTTTAATTTGGATGTAGCTTTCTTT
CASSFNLDVAFF
>TRBJ1-2|13|.|few|TRBV18
TGTGCCAGCTCACCCTCGGAGGCATATGGCTACACCTTC
CASSPSEAYGYTF
>TRBJ1-1|16|TRBD1|.|TRBV7-3
TGTGCCAGCAGCTTAGGGACAGGGCTGGTGAACACTGAAGCTTTCTTT
CASSLGTGLVNTEAFF
>TRBJ1-2|16|TRBD1|many|TRBV11-3
TGTGCCAGCAGCTTAGCCCCGACAGGGGGAAGCTATGGCTACACCTTC
CASSLAPTGGSYGYTF
>TRBJ1-1|15|.|many|TRBV19
TGTGCCAGTACCCGGCAGGGAGGGACGAACACTGAAGCTTTCTTT
CASTRQGGTNTEAFF
>TRBJ2-1|17|TRBD2|.|TRBV7-3
TGTGCCAGCAGTTTCCTCATGGTAGCGGGAGTTTATAGTGAGCAGTTCTTC
CASSFLMVAGVYSEQFF
>TRBJ1-5|12|.|many|TRBV27
TGTGCCAGCAGTTTGTGGGGTCAGCCCCAGCATTTT
CASSLWGQPQHF
>TRBJ2-7|17|TRBD2|many|TRBV5-1
TGCGCCAGCAGCTTGAGACTAGCGGGGGGGACTTCCTACGAGCAGTACTTC
CASSLRLAGGTSYEQYF
>TRBJ2-7|10|.|few|TRBV2
TGTGCCAGCACCGCTTTGGAGCAGTACTTC
CASTALEQYF
>TRBJ2-1|16|.|once|TRBV4-1
TGCGCCAGCAGCCAGCCGGGACATACCACCGACAATGAGCAGTTCTTC
CASSQPGHTTDNEQFF
>TRBJ1-5|16|.|.|TRBV5-4
TGTGCCAGCAGCAGCTTGGACTACAGTACCGACGTCACCCAGCATTTT
CASSSLDYSTDVTQHF
>TRBJ1-5|14|TRBD1|.|TRBV10-3
TGTGCCATCAGCCCAGACAGGGGGCGGCAGCCCCAGCATTTT
CAISPDRGRQPQHF
>TRBJ2-7|16|.|many|TRBV4-1
TGCGCCAGCAGCCAGCAAGATCTAATGCAATCCTACGAGCAGTACTTC
CASSQQDLMQSYEQYF
>TRBJ1-5|13|TRBD1|many|TRBV29-1
TGCAGCGTTGGGACAGGGGGCAATCAGCCCCAGCATTTT
CSVGTGGNQPQHF
>TRBJ2-3|13|TRBD2|.|TRBV20-1
TGCAGTGCTGGTTCTAGCGGGAGTGATACGCAGTATTTT
CSAGSSGSDTQYF
>TRBJ2-2|12|.|.|TRBV29-1
TGCAGCGTTGACAGGAACACCGGGGAGCTGTTTTTT
CSVDRNTGELFF
>TRBJ1-4|12|.|.|TRBV7-9
TGTGCCAGCAGCTTAGTGGCCGGAAAACTGTTTTTT
CASSLVAGKLFF
>TRBJ1-1|11|.|.|TRBV6-2/TRBV6-3
TGTGCCAGCCGGAGGTCCACTGAAGCTTTCTTT
CASRRSTEAFF
>TRBJ1-2|13|.|.|TRBV19
TGTGCCAGTAGTATCGGGCAGCACTATGGCTACACCTTC
CASSIGQHYGYTF
>TRBJ1-1|14|TRBD1|many|TRBV6-4
TGTGCCAGCACCCGGGACAGTCTGAACACTGAAGCTTTCTTT
CASTRDSLNTEAFF
>TRBJ1-3|15|.|many|TRBV6-5
TGTGCCAGCAGTTACGGTACTGCCGGTGGAAACACCATATATTTT
CASSYGTAGGNTIYF
>TRBJ1-2|15|TRBD1|.|TRBV20-1
TGCAGTGCAGCTACCCGGGACAGGGAATTCCATGGCTACACCTTC
CSAATRDREFHGYTF
>TRBJ2-7|16|TRBD2|.|TRBV5-1
TGCGCCAGTAGCCCCGCGCCACTAGCGGGAGTCTGCGAGCAGTACTTC
CASSPAPLAGVCEQYF
>TRBJ2-1|14|TRBD2|many|TRBV5-1
TGCGCCAGTAGACTAGCGGGATTGGTGAATGAGCAGTTCTTC
CASRLAGLVNEQFF
>TRBJ2-2|14|TRBD2|.|TRBV9
TGTGCCAGAAGCGGGAGGATCAACACGGGGGAGCTGTTTTTT
CARSGRINTGELFF
>TRBJ2-3|16|.|.|TRBV7-7
TGTGCTAGCAGCGTAGATGCCGGGACTAGCACAGATACGCAGTATTTT
CASSVDAGTSTDTQYF
>TRBJ2-1|16|TRBD2|.|TRBV7-8
TGTGCCAGCAGCTTAGGTCTAGCGGGGGGGTTCAATGAGCAGTTCTTC
CASSLGLAGGFNEQFF
>TRBJ2-2|14|TRBD1|many|TRBV24-1
TGTGCCACCAGTGAGCCTGACAGGGCCGGGGAGCTGTTTTTT
CATSEPDRAGELFF
>TRBJ2-3|14|.|.|TRBV10-3
TGCGCCATGGCCCCCAGGGGAAGCTGGGATACGCAGTATTTT
CAMAPRGSWDTQYF
>TRBJ2-1|14|.|.|TRBV2
TGTGCCGGCAAATATCTACCCACCTACAGTGAGCAGTTCTTC
CAGKYLPTYSEQFF
>TRBJ2-4|13|.|once|TRBV2
TGTGCCAGCAGTGAACTCGGGTGGGACATTCAGTACTTC
CASSELGWDIQYF
>TRBJ2-7|12|.|.|TRBV6-4
TGTGCCAGCAGTGACCCCAACTACGAGCAGTACTTC
CASSDPNYEQYF
>TRBJ2-3|15|TRBD2|medium-sized|TRBV10-3
TGTGCCATCAACATGGGACTAGCGGGAGCAGATACGCAGTATTTT
CAINMGLAGADTQYF
>TRBJ2-7|15|TRBD2|.|TRBV10-3
TGTGCCATCAGAACGACTAGCGGGGCGACCTACGAGCAGTACTTC
CAIRTTSGATYEQYF
>TRBJ2-3|14|TRBD2|medium-sized|TRBV24-1
TGTGCCACCAGAGCTAGCGGGAGTGTAGATACGCAGTATTTT
CATRASGSVDTQYF